The subject of this entry is one TCR beta chain. This sample stems from a study of cytomegalovirus exposure and HLA in healthy donors. This PCR relied on a set of 60 Vbeta primers and 13 Jbeta primers. TCRdb's table, derived via immunoSEQ multiplex PCR, lists solely in-frame clones and lacks some. The table includes about 120,000 clones, approximately 80% detected once. V lost 7 bases and J lost 0, with 17 bases in between. Germline CDR1 SGHRS, CDR2 YFSETQ. This CDR3 has 16 amino acids. Sequencing was carried out using PBMCs. This sequence joins TRBV5-1 and TRBJ2-1, with D perhaps TRBD1 (5 bases). This clonotype originated in a woman younger than 45 in good health and CMV-seronegative. The CDR3 reads CASAPQGSSSYNEQFF. The DNA of the CDR3 is TGCGCCAGCGCCCCCCAGGGCTCGAGCTCCTACAATGAGCAGTTCTTC.